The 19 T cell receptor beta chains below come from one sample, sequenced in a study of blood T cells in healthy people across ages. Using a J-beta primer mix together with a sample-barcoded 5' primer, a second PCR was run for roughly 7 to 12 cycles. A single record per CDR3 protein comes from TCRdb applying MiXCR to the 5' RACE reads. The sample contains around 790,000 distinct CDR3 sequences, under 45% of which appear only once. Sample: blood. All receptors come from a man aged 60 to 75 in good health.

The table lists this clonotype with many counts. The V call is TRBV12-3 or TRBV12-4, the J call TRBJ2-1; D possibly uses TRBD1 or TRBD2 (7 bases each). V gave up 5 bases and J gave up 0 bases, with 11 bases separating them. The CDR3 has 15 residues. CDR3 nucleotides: TGTGCCAGCAGTCGGGGGGACAGCTCCTACAATGAGCAGTTCTTC. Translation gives CASSRGDSSYNEQFF.

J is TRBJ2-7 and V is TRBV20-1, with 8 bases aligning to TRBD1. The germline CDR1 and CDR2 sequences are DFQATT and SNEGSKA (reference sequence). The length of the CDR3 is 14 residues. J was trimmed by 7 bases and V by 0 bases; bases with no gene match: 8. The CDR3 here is CSARDGTGGWEQYF. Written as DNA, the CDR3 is TGCAGTGCTAGAGACGGGACAGGAGGATGGGAGCAGTACTTC.

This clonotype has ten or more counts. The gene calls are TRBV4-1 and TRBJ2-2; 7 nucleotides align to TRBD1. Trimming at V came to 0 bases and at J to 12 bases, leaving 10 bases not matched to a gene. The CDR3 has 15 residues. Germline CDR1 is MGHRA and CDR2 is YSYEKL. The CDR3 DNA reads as TGCGCCAGCAGCCAAGATTCGGTCGACAGGGTTAAGCTGTTTTTT. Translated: CASSQDSVDRVKLFF.

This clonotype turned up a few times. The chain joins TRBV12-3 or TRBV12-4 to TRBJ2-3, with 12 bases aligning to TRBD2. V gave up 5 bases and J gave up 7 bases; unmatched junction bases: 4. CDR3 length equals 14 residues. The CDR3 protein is CASSPGTSGYTQYF. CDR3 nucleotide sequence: TGTGCCAGCAGTCCCGGGACTAGCGGGTATACGCAGTATTTT.

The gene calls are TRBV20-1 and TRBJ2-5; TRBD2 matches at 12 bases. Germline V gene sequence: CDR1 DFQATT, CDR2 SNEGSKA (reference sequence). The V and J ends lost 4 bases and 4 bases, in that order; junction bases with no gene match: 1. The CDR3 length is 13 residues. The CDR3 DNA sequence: TGCAGTGCTAAACTAGCGGGGGGAGAGACCCAGTACTTC. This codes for CSAKLAGGETQYF.

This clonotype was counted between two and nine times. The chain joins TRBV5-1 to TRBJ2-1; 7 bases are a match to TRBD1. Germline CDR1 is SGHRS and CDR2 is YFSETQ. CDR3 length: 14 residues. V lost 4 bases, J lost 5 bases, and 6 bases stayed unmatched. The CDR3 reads CASSRDSPNNEQFF. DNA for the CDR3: TGCGCCAGCAGCAGGGACAGCCCTAACAATGAGCAGTTCTTC. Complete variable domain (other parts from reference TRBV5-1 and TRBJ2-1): KAGVTQTPRYLIKTRGQQVTLSCSPISGHRSVSWYQQTPGQGLQFLFEYFSETQRNKGNFPGRFSGRQFSNSRSEMNVSTLELGDSALYLCASSRDSPNNEQFFGPGTRLTVL.

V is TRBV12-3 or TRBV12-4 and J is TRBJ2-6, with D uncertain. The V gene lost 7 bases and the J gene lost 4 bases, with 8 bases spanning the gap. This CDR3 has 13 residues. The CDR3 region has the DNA TGTGCCAGCATAACTACCGGGGCCAACGTCCTGACTTTC. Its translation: CASITTGANVLTF.

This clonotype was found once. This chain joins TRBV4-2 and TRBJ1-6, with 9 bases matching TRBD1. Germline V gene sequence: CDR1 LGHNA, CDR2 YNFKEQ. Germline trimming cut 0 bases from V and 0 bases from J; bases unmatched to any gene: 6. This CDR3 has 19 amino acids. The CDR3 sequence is CASSQERTGVVSYNSPLHF. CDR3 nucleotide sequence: TGTGCCAGCAGCCAAGAAAGGACAGGGGTTGTCTCCTATAATTCACCCCTCCACTTT.

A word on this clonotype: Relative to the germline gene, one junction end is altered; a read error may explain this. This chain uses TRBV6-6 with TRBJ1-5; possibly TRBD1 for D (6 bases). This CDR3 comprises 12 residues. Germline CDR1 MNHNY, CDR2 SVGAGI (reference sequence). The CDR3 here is CAGRQGNQPQHF. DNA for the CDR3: TGTGCCGGCAGACAGGGCAATCAGCCCCAGCATTTT.

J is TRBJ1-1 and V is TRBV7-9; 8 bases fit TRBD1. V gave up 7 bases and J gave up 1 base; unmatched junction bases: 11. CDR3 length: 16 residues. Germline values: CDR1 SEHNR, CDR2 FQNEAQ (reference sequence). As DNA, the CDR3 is TGTGCCAGCACCTCTTGGACAGGGTCTAGGAACACTGAAGCTTTCTTT. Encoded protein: CASTSWTGSRNTEAFF.

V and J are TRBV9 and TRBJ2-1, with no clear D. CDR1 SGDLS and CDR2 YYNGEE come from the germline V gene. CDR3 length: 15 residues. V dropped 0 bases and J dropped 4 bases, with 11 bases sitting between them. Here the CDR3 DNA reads TGTGCCAGCAGCGTAGCGGGTAGTGGGTACAATGAGCAGTTCTTC. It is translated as CASSVAGSGYNEQFF.

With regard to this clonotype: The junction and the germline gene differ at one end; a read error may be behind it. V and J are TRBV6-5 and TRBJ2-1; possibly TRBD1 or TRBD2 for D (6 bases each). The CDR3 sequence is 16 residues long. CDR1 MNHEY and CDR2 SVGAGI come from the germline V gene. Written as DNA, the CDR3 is TGTGCCAGCAGTTACTCTGGGGGGCAATCCTACGATGAGCAGTTCTTC. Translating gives CASSYSGGQSYDEQFF.

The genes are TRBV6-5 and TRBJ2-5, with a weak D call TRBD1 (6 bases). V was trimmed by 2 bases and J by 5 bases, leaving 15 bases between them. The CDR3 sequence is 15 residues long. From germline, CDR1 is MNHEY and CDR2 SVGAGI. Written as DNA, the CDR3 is TGTGCCAGCAGTTACGGAATAGGGGGTATGGAGACCCAGTACTTC. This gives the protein CASSYGIGGMETQYF.

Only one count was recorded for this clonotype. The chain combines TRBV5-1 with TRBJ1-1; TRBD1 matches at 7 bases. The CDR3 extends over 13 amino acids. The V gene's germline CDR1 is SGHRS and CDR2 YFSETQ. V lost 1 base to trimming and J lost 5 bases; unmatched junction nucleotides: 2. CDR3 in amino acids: CASSLRGQTEAFF. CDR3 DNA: TGCGCCAGCAGCTTGAGGGGGCAGACTGAAGCTTTCTTT.

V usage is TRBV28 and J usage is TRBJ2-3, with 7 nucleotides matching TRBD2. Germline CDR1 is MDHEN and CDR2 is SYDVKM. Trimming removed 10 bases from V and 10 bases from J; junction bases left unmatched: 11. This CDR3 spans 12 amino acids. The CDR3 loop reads CAIRAGPRAQYF. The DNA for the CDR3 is TGTGCCATCCGAGCGGGGCCCCGAGCGCAGTATTTT.

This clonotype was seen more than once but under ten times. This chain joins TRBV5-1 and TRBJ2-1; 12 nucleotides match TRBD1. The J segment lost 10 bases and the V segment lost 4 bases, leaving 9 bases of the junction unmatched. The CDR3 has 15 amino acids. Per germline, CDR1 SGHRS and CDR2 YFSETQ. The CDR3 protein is CASSPGTGGAREQFF. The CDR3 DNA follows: TGCGCCAGCAGCCCCGGGACAGGGGGCGCAAGGGAGCAGTTCTTC.

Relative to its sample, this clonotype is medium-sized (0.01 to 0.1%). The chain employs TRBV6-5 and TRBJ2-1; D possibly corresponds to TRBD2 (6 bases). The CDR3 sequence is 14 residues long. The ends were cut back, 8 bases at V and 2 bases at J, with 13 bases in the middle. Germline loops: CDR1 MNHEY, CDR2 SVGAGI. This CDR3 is CASGGTGPYNEQFF. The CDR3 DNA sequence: TGTGCCAGCGGGGGGACTGGCCCCTACAATGAGCAGTTCTTC.

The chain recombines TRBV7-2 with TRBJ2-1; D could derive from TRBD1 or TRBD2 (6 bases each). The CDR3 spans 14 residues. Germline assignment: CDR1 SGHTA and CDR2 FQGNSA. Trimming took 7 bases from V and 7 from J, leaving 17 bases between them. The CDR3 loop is CASTRQGRYNEQFF. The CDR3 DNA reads TGTGCCAGCACCCGCCAGGGGAGGTATAATGAGCAGTTCTTC.

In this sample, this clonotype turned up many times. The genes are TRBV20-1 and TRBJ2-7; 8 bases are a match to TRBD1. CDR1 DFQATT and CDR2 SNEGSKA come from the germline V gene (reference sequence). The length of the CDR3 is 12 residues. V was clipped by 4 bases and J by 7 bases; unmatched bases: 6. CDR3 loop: CSATDRESEQYF. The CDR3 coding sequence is TGCAGTGCTACGGACAGGGAGTCTGAGCAGTACTTC.